This TCR beta chain is from a study of shared clonotypes between healthy human individuals. The study's findings and limits: The generation probabilities recorded for non-shared clonotypes fell below those of clonotypes shared by all four donors.

The length of the CDR3 is 17 residues. CDR1 and CDR2 from the germline V gene are SNHLY and FYNNEI. The ends lost 7 bases at V and 7 bases at J; junction bases unmatched: 18. Sequencing used immunoSEQ multiplex PCR; TCRdb keeps in-frame clones, though not all of them. Among 2 million to 2.5 million clones listed, approximately 93% were seen once. This clone was picked up a small number of times. Its specificity is not known. This chain links TRBV2 with TRBJ1-5, with 8 positions matching TRBD1. The sequenced sample consisted of naive CD4+ T cells from PBMCs. The sample's subset: CD45RA+ positively selected. This sequence was found in a man between 18 and 35 years old in good health. Some clones in this sample may be carry-over from other donors' samples. The CDR3 spells CASKRPFRQGRRQPQHF. In nucleotides, the CDR3 is TGTGCCAGCAAGAGGCCCTTTCGACAGGGGAGGAGACAGCCCCAGCATTTT.